This T cell receptor (beta chain) was identified in a study of T-cell memory formation after mild COVID-19. Study details: TCR clusters were mostly donor specific.

A remark on this clonotype: The antigen remains unidentified.

Germline CDR1 is SQVTM and CDR2 is ANQGSEA. The CDR3 extends over 12 amino acids. The V end was cut by 4 bases, the J end by 7 bases, with 14 bases between. Study-wide results and caveats: Some clones that responded were present in memory (sampled pre-infection), which suggests cross-reactive memory joined. SARS-CoV-2 specificity of second-wave clones peaking day 37 was unconfirmed.

5'RACE, which relied on constant-segment primers, yielded TCR alpha and TCR beta cDNA libraries carrying sample barcodes and UMIs. TCRdb fed the 5' RACE reads into MiXCR, producing one record per CDR3 protein. This sample has roughly 560,000 distinct CDR3 sequences, with about a fifth found just once. This sequence joins TRBV29-1 and TRBJ2-7, with D perhaps TRBD1 (6 bases). The specimen sequenced was PBMCs or a T cell subset sorted from them (not recorded which). The sequence was collected from an adult woman who had mild COVID-19 (a few samples of this study predate the infection). Cell type and time point are not known. The CDR3 loop reads CSVGQATGEQYF. Here the CDR3 DNA reads TGCAGCGTTGGACAGGCTACGGGGGAGCAGTACTTC.